The 21 T cell receptor beta chains listed next were all sequenced from one sample in a study of blood T cell repertoires in COVID-19. Sequencing was performed with immunoSEQ multiplex PCR; in TCRdb, only in-frame clones are kept and a portion is missing. The sample consists of approximately 210,000 clones, about 90% of them appearing once. Sequencing used peripheral blood. The receptors stem from a man aged 30 to 39 with acute or convalescent COVID-19.

This chain joins TRBV7-2 and TRBJ2-7; 15 nucleotides match TRBD2. The CDR3 contains 17 residues. Germline trimming cut 1 base from V and 2 bases from J; bases unmatched to any gene: 3. Germline CDR1 and CDR2: SGHTA and FQGNSA. CDR3 DNA: TGTGCCAGCAGCTTAGAGGGACTAGCGGGGGGAACCTACGAGCAGTACTTC. Its protein product is CASSLEGLAGGTYEQYF. Combining the CDR3 with reference TRBV7-2 and TRBJ2-7 gives the whole variable domain GAGVSQSPSNKVTEKGKDVELRCDPISGHTALYWYRQSLGQGLEFLIYFQGNSAPDKSGLPSDRFSAERTGGSVSTLTIQRTQQEDSAVYLCASSLEGLAGGTYEQYFGPGTRLTVT.

The rearrangement uses TRBV19 and TRBJ1-5; D perhaps matches TRBD1 (5 bases). CDR1 is LNHDA, CDR2 SQIVND, per germline (reference sequence). V was trimmed by 3 bases and J by 11 bases, leaving 23 bases between them. This CDR3 region has 16 residues. CDR3 bases: TGTGCCAGTAGTATTGCGGGACTGAGTTTGTTTATGGCCCAGCATTTT. Its protein is CASSIAGLSLFMAQHF. Filled out from reference TRBV19 and TRBJ1-5, the complete variable domain reads DGGITQSPKYLFRKEGQNVTLSCEQNLNHDAMYWYRQDPGQGLRLIYYSQIVNDFQKGDIAEGYSVSREKKESFPLTVTSAQKNPTAFYLCASSIAGLSLFMAQHFGDGTRLSIL.

This chain uses TRBV19 with TRBJ2-2; TRBD2 aligns across 7 bases. With V trimmed by 7 bases and J by 4 bases, 3 bases remained unmatched. The germline V gene encodes CDR1 LNHDA and CDR2 SQIVND (reference sequence). The CDR3 extends over 13 amino acids. CDR3 sequence (DNA): TGTGCCAGTAAGGGCGGGGGCACCGGGGAGCTGTTTTTT. It yields the protein CASKGGGTGELFF.

This sequence joins TRBV28 and TRBJ2-7; 8 bases fit TRBD1. V dropped 6 bases and J dropped 2; count of bases not matched to a gene: 3. The length of the CDR3 is 13 residues. In germline, CDR1 is MDHEN, CDR2 SYDVKM. This chain's CDR3 is CASRWTGPYEQYF. CDR3 DNA: TGTGCCAGCAGGTGGACAGGGCCCTACGAGCAGTACTTC.

This chain links TRBV6-5 with TRBJ1-1, with D uncertain. The germline V and J ends were trimmed by 6 bases and 5 bases, with 13 bases remaining between them. CDR1 MNHEY and CDR2 SVGAGI come from the germline V gene. CDR3 length: 13 residues. CDR3 in amino acids: CASSTGGVTEAFF. The CDR3 coding sequence is TGTGCCAGCAGCACGGGAGGAGTTACTGAAGCTTTCTTT.

The V gene is TRBV6-5, the J gene TRBJ1-4, with D possibly being TRBD1 (6 bases). This CDR3 is 15 amino acids long. Germline V gene lookup returns CDR1 MNHEY and CDR2 SVGAGI. The V gene lost 4 bases and the J gene lost 5 bases, with 14 bases spanning the gap. CDR3 residues: CASSSRQAGNEKLFF. DNA of the CDR3: TGTGCCAGCAGTTCTAGACAGGCTGGGAATGAAAAACTGTTTTTT.

This chain joins TRBV4-1 and TRBJ2-7; 7 bases are shared with TRBD2. Trimming cost V 4 bases and J 3 bases; bases outside gene matches: 15. Germline V gene lookup returns CDR1 MGHRA and CDR2 YSYEKL. This CDR3 spans 17 amino acids. CDR3 residues: CASSLTPGRESLYEQYF. CDR3 nucleotide sequence: TGCGCCAGCAGCCTAACCCCCGGGCGGGAGTCACTCTACGAGCAGTACTTC.

The chain has TRBV7-2 and TRBJ1-5, with D tentatively TRBD1 (6 bases). V shed 1 base and J shed 4 bases, with 14 bases lying between them. Per germline, CDR1 SGHTA and CDR2 FQGNSA. The CDR3 spans 16 residues. This CDR3 is CASSLDRGQQNQPQHF. The CDR3 DNA follows: TGTGCCAGCAGCTTAGATAGAGGACAGCAAAATCAGCCCCAGCATTTT.

This rearrangement joins TRBV2 to TRBJ2-2; 10 bases line up with TRBD2. CDR1 and CDR2 from the germline V gene are SNHLY and FYNNEI. This CDR3 is built from 16 residues. The ends lost 6 bases at V and 5 bases at J; junction bases unmatched: 9. The DNA of the CDR3 is TGTGCCAGCAGGAGGCTAGCGGGGGCGGGGACCGGGGAGCTGTTTTTT. Amino acid sequence: CASRRLAGAGTGELFF.

The CDR3 reads CASRHSGRVYEQFF. In DNA form, the CDR3 reads TGTGCCAGCAGACATAGCGGGAGGGTATATGAGCAGTTCTTC. The genes are TRBV7-2 and TRBJ2-1; 11 bases match TRBD2. Germline V gene lookup returns CDR1 SGHTA and CDR2 FQGNSA. The length of the CDR3 is 14 residues. V shed 6 bases and J 8 bases; nucleotides not matched to a gene: 6.

This clone has only one observation. This chain connects TRBV15 to TRBJ2-1; weak D call: TRBD1 (5 bases). V lost 1 base and J 1 base, leaving 14 bases between the germline ends. Germline V CDR1 and CDR2: LNHNV, YYDKDF (reference sequence). The CDR3 spans 17 residues. The CDR3 protein is CATSRVLQGRSYNEQFF. For the CDR3, the DNA is TGTGCCACCAGCAGAGTCCTTCAGGGAAGATCCTACAATGAGCAGTTCTTC.

The chain employs TRBV18 and TRBJ2-7; the D gene is possibly TRBD2 (5 bases). Deletions cut 3 bases from V and 0 bases from J, with 6 bases between. The CDR3 extends over 13 amino acids. The germline V gene has CDR1 KGHSH and CDR2 LQKENI. CDR3 bases: TGTGCCAGCTCACCCGGGATCTCCTACGAGCAGTACTTC. This sequence encodes CASSPGISYEQYF.

The rearrangement uses TRBV28 and TRBJ2-5; 8 positions match TRBD1. Trimming removed 1 base from V and 7 bases from J; junction bases left unmatched: 14. Per the germline V gene, CDR1 is MDHEN and CDR2 is SYDVKM. This CDR3 is built from 17 residues. DNA of the CDR3: TGTGCCAGCAGTTTATCCAGAGGACAGGGAGAAAGCGGGACCCAGTACTTC. Residues: CASSLSRGQGESGTQYF.

The rearrangement links TRBV5-1 to TRBJ2-3; the match to TRBD2 covers 14 bases. This CDR3 has 16 amino acids. CDR1 is SGHRS, CDR2 YFSETQ, per germline. V was clipped by 2 bases and J by 7 bases; unmatched bases: 6. The CDR3 protein is CASSFRTSGGINTQYF. CDR3 bases: TGCGCCAGCAGCTTTCGGACTAGCGGGGGGATAAATACGCAGTATTTT. The full variable domain, rest sourced from reference TRBV5-1 and TRBJ2-3, is KAGVTQTPRYLIKTRGQQVTLSCSPISGHRSVSWYQQTPGQGLQFLFEYFSETQRNKGNFPGRFSGRQFSNSRSEMNVSTLELGDSALYLCASSFRTSGGINTQYFGPGTRLTVL.

The chain links TRBV28 to TRBJ2-1, with D perhaps TRBD2 (5 bases). Germline V gives CDR1 MDHEN, CDR2 SYDVKM. The V end was cut by 6 bases, the J end by 6 bases, with 15 bases between. This CDR3 has 14 amino acids. DNA for the CDR3: TGTGCCAGCAGCCCCTGGGGAGCGAGCAATGAGCAGTTCTTC. Encoded protein: CASSPWGASNEQFF.

This clone was recorded only once. At one boundary the junction diverges from the germline segment, which might be a read error. The J gene is TRBJ2-3, the V gene TRBV20-1; a weak D match, TRBD2 (6 bases). This CDR3 region has 11 residues. Germline loops: CDR1 DFQATT, CDR2 SNEGSKA (reference sequence). DNA for the CDR3: TGTGAGGCGGGAACCACAGATACGCAGTATTTT. Its protein product is CEAGTTDTQYF.

The rearrangement joins TRBV19 to TRBJ1-2; no clear D. The CDR3 covers 16 residues. V was clipped by 0 bases and J by 2 bases, with 13 bases between them. CDR1 LNHDA and CDR2 SQIVND come from the germline V gene (reference sequence). The DNA of the CDR3 is TGTGCCAGTAGTATAGAACCCCTTTTCGGGAACTATGGCTACACCTTC. This codes for CASSIEPLFGNYGYTF.

The V gene is TRBV5-5, the J gene TRBJ2-3; 11 nucleotides agree with TRBD2. CDR1 SGHKS and CDR2 YYEKEE come from the germline V gene (reference sequence). This CDR3 has 16 amino acids. V shed 2 bases, J shed 0 bases, and the junction held 2 bases outside the gene matches. The CDR3 nucleotides are TGTGCCAGCAGCTTAAGACTAGCGGGAAGCACAGATACGCAGTATTTT. Protein sequence: CASSLRLAGSTDTQYF.

This clone was recorded once. V usage is TRBV6-4 and J usage is TRBJ2-5; tentatively, D is TRBD1 (5 bases). Germline V gene data show CDR1 as MRHNA and CDR2 as SNTAGT. The CDR3 has 13 amino acids. The germline V and J ends were trimmed by 6 bases and 3 bases, with 11 bases remaining between them. CDR3 protein: CASSATEKETQYF. The CDR3 bases are TGTGCCAGCAGCGCGACAGAGAAAGAGACCCAGTACTTC.

The rearrangement joins TRBV11-2 to TRBJ2-5; D gene ambiguous. CDR1 is SGHAT and CDR2 is FQNNGV in the germline V gene. Trimming cost V 2 bases and J 4 bases, with 11 bases left between them. This CDR3 region has 14 residues. CDR3 nucleotide sequence: TGTGCCAGCAGCTTAAGCGTGGTCCGAGAGACCCAGTACTTC. Its translation is CASSLSVVRETQYF.

The chain joins TRBV15 to TRBJ1-1; possible D gene TRBD1, 5 bases. This CDR3 contains 15 residues. Germline lookup yields CDR1 LNHNV and CDR2 YYDKDF (reference sequence). V was pared by 0 bases and J by 4 bases, with 12 bases between. The CDR3 is CATSRDPRESTEAFF. In DNA, the CDR3 is TGTGCCACCAGCAGAGACCCCAGGGAAAGCACTGAAGCTTTCTTT.